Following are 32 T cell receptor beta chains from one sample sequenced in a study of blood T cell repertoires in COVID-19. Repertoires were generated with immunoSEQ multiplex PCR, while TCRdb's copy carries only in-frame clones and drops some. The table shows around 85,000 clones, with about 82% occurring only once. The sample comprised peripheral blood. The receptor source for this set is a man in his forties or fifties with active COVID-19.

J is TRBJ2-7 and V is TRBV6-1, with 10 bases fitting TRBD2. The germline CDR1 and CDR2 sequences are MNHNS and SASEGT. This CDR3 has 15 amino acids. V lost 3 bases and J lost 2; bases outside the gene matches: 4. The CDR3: CASSEGTSVTYEQYF. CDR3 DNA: TGTGCCAGCAGTGAGGGGACTAGCGTTACCTACGAGCAGTACTTC.

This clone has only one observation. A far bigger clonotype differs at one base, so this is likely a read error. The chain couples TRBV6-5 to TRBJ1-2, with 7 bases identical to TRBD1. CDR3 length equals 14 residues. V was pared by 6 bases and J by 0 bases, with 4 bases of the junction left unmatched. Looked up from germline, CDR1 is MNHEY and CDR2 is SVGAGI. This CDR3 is CASSPGTANYGYTF. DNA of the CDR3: TGTGCCAGCAGCCCCGGGACAGCTAACTATGGCTACACCTTC.

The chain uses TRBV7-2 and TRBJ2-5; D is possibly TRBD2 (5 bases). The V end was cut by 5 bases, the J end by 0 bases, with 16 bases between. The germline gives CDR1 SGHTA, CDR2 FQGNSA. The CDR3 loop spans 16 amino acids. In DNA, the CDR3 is TGTGCCAGCAGCCAAACTTCGAGGAGGAACCAAGAGACCCAGTACTTC. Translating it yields CASSQTSRRNQETQYF.

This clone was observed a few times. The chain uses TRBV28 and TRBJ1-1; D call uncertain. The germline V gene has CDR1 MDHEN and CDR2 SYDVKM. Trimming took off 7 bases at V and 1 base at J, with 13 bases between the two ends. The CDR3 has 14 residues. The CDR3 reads CASTPGGGNTEAFF. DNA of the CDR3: TGTGCCAGCACCCCGGGAGGCGGGAACACTGAAGCTTTCTTT.

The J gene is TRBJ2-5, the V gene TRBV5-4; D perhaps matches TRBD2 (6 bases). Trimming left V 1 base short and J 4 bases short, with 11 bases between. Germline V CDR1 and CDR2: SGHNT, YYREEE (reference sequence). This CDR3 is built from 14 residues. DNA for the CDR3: TGTGCCAGCAGCTTGACGTGGGACTCAGAGACCCAGTACTTC. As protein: CASSLTWDSETQYF.

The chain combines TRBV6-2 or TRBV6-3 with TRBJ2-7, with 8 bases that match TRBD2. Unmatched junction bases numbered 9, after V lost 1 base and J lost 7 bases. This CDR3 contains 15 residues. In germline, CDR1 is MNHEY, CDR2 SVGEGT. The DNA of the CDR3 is TGTGCCAGCAGTTACTACCAGCGGGGGCAGGAGGAGCAGTACTTC. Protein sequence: CASSYYQRGQEEQYF.

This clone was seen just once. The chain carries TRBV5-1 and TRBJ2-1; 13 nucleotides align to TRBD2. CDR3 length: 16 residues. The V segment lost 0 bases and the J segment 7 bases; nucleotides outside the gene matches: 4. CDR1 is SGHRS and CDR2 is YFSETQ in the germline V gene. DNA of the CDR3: TGCGCCAGCAGCTTGGAGGGACTAGCGGGGCGGAATGAGCAGTTCTTC. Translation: CASSLEGLAGRNEQFF. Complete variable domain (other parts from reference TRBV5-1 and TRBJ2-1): KAGVTQTPRYLIKTRGQQVTLSCSPISGHRSVSWYQQTPGQGLQFLFEYFSETQRNKGNFPGRFSGRQFSNSRSEMNVSTLELGDSALYLCASSLEGLAGRNEQFFGPGTRLTVL.

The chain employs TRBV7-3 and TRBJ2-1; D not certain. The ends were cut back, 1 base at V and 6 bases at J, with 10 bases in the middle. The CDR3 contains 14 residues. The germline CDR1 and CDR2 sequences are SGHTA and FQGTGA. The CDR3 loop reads CASSLNSRGNEQFF. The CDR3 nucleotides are TGTGCCAGCAGCTTAAATTCACGAGGCAATGAGCAGTTCTTC.

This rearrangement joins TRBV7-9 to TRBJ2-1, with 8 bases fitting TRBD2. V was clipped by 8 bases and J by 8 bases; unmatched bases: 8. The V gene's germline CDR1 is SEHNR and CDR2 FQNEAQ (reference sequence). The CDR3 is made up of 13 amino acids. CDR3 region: CASRGLAVDEQFF. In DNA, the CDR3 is TGTGCCAGCCGAGGACTAGCAGTCGATGAGCAGTTCTTC.

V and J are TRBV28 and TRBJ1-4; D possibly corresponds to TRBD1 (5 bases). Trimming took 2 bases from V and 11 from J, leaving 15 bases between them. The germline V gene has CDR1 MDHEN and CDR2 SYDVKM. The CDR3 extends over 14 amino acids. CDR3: CASSLRQGLGKLFF. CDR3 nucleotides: TGTGCCAGCAGTTTAAGGCAGGGCCTGGGGAAACTGTTTTTT.

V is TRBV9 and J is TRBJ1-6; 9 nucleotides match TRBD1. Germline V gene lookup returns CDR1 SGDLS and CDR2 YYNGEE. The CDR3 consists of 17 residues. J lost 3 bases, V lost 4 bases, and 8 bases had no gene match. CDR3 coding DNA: TGTGCCAGCAGCACACGGGACAGGGCGAACTATAATTCACCCCTCCACTTT. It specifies CASSTRDRANYNSPLHF.

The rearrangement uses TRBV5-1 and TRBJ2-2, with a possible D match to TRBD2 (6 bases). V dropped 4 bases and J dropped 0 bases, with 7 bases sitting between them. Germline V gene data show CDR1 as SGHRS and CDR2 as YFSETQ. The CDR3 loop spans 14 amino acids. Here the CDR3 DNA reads TGCGCCAGCAGCGGGAGGACGAACACCGGGGAGCTGTTTTTT. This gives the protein CASSGRTNTGELFF.

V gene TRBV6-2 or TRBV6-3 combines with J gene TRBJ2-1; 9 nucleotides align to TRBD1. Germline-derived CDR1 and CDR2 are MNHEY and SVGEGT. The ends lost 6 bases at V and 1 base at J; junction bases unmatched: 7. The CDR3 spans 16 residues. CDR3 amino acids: CASSPTGGHSYNEQFF. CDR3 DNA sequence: TGTGCCAGCAGCCCCACAGGGGGCCATTCCTACAATGAGCAGTTCTTC.

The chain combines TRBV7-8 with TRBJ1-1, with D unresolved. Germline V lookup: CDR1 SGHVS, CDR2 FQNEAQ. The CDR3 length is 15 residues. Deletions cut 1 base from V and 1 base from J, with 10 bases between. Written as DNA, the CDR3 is TGTGCCAGCAGCTTAGAAGTGACACCGAACACTGAAGCTTTCTTT. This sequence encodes CASSLEVTPNTEAFF. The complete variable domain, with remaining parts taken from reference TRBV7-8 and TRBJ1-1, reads GAGVSQSPRYKVAKRGQDVALRCDPISGHVSLFWYQQALGQGPEFLTYFQNEAQLDKSGLPSDRFFAERPEGSVSTLKIQRTQQEDSAVYLCASSLEVTPNTEAFFGQGTRLTVV.

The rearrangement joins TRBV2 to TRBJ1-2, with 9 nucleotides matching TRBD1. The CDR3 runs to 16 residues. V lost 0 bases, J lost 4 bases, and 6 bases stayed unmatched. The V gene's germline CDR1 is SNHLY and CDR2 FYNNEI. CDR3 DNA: TGTGCCAGCAGTGAAGCTACAGGGGGCGCGGGCTATGGCTACACCTTC. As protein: CASSEATGGAGYGYTF. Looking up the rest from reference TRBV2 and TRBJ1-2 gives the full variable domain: EPEVTQTPSHQVTQMGQEVILRCVPISNHLYFYWYRQILGQKVEFLVSFYNNEISEKSEIFDDQFSVERPDGSNFTLKIRSTKLEDSAMYFCASSEATGGAGYGYTFGSGTRLTVV.

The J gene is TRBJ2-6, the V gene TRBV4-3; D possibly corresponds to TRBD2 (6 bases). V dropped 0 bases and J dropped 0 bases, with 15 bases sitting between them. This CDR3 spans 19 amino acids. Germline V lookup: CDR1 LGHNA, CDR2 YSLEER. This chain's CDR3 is CASSQEGPGAFSGANVLTF. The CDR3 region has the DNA TGCGCCAGCAGCCAAGAGGGACCGGGAGCCTTCTCTGGGGCCAACGTCCTGACTTTC.

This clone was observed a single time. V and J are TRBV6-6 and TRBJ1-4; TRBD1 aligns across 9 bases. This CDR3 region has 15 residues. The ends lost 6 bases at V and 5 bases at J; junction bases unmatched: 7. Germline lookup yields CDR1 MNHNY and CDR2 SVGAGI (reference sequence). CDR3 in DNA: TGTGCCAGCAGCCGTACCGGGACAGGGAATGAAAAACTGTTTTTT. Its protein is CASSRTGTGNEKLFF.

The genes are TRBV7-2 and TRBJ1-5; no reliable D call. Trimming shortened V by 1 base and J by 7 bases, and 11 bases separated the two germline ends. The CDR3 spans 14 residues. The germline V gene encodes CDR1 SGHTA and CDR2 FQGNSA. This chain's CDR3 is CASSLERAGQPQHF. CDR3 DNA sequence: TGTGCCAGCAGCTTAGAGAGGGCGGGACAGCCCCAGCATTTT.

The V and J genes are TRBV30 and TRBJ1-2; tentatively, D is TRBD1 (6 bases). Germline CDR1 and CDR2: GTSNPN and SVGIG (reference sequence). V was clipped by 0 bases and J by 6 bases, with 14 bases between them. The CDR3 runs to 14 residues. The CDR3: CAWSVWATGHGYTF. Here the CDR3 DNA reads TGTGCCTGGAGTGTATGGGCGACAGGTCATGGCTACACCTTC. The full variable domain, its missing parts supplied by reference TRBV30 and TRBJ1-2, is SQTIHQWPATLVQPVGSPLSLECTVEGTSNPNLYWYRQAAGRGLQLLFYSVGIGQISSEVPQNLSASRPQDRQFILSSKKLLLSDSGFYLCAWSVWATGHGYTFGSGTRLTVV.

CDR3 nucleotide sequence: TGCGCCAGCAGCCAAGATCCCTTCCCCTTGAACACTGAAGCTTTCTTT. Translating it yields CASSQDPFPLNTEAFF. The chain has TRBV4-3 and TRBJ1-1; D call uncertain. The germline V gene encodes CDR1 LGHNA and CDR2 YSLEER. CDR3 size: 16 residues. V shed 0 bases and J shed 0 bases, with 11 bases lying between them.

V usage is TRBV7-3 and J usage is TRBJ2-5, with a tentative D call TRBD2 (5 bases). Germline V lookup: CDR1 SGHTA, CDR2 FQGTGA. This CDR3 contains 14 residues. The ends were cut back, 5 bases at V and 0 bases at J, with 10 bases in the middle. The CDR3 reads CASSLGLYQETQYF. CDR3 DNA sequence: TGTGCCAGCAGCCTCGGACTGTACCAAGAGACCCAGTACTTC.

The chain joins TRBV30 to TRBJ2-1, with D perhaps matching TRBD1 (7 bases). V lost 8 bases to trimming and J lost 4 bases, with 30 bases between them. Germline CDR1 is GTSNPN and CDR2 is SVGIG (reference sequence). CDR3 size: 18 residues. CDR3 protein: CAMDGRGTYKGGYNEQFF. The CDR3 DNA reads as TGTGCCATGGACGGCAGGGGGACCTACAAAGGGGGGTACAATGAGCAGTTCTTC.

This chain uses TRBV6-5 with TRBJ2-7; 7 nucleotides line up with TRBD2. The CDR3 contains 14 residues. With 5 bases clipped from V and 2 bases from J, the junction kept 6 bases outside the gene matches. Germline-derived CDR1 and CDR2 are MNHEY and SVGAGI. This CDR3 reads CASSTNAGAYEQYF. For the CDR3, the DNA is TGTGCCAGCAGTACAAACGCGGGGGCCTACGAGCAGTACTTC.

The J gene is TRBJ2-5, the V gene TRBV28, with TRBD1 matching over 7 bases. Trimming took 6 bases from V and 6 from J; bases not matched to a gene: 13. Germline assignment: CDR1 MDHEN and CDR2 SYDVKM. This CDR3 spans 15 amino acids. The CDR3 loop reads CASSRPGQLTKTQYF. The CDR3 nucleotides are TGTGCCAGCAGCCGACCGGGACAGTTGACGAAGACCCAGTACTTC. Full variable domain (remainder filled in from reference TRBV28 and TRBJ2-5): DVKVTQSSRYLVKRTGEKVFLECVQDMDHENMFWYRQDPGLGLRLIYFSYDVKMKEKGDIPEGYSVSREKKERFSLILESASTNQTSMYLCASSRPGQLTKTQYFGPGTRLLVL.

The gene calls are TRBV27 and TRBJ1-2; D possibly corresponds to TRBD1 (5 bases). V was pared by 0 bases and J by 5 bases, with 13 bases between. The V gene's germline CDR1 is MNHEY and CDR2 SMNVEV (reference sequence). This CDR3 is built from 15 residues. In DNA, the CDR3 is TGTGCCAGCAGTTTATCGGGCCAGGGAAGGTATGGCTACACCTTC. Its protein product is CASSLSGQGRYGYTF.

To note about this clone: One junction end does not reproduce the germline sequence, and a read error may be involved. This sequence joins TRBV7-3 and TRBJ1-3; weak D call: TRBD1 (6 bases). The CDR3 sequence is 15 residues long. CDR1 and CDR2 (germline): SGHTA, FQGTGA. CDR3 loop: CASSPTGHSGNTIYF. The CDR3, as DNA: TGTGCCAGCAGCCCAACAGGGCACTCTGGCAACACCATATATTTT.

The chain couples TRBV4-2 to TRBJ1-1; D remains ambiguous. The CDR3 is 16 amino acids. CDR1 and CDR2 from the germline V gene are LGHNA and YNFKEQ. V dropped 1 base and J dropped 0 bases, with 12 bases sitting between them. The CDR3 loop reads CASSQGSYSLNTEAFF. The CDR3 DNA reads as TGTGCCAGCAGCCAAGGGTCTTACAGTTTGAACACTGAAGCTTTCTTT.

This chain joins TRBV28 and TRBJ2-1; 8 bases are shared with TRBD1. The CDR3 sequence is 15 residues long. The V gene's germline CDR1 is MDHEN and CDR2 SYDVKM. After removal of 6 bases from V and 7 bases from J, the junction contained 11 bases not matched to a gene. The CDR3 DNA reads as TGTGCCAGCAGGCCAGGGACAGGTCCTGGGAATGAGCAGTTCTTC. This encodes CASRPGTGPGNEQFF.

DNA for the CDR3: TGTGCCAGCGCCGCTAAGGACAGGGGGTCGAACATTCAGTACTTC. Translation: CASAAKDRGSNIQYF. This rearrangement joins TRBV6-5 to TRBJ2-4; the match to TRBD1 covers 10 bases. In germline, CDR1 is MNHEY, CDR2 SVGAGI. This CDR3 has 15 residues. V lost 8 bases to trimming and J lost 7 bases; unmatched junction nucleotides: 11.

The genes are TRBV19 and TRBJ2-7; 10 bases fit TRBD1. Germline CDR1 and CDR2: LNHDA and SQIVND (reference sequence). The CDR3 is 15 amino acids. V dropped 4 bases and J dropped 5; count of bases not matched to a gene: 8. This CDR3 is CASSTGTGVSDEQYF. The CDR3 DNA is TGTGCCAGTAGTACCGGGACAGGGGTTTCCGACGAGCAGTACTTC.

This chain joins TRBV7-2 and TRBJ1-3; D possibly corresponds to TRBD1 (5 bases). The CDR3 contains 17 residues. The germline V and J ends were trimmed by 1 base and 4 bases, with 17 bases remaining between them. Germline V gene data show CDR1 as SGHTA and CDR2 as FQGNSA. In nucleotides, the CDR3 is TGTGCCAGCAGCTTAGGATGGTCAGCAGGGCGGGGAAACACCATATATTTT. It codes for CASSLGWSAGRGNTIYF.

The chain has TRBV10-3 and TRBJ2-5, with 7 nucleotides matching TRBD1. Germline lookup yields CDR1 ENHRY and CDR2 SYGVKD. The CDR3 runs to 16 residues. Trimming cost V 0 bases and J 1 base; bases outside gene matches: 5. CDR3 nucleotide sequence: TGTGCCATCAGTGAGTCAAGAGGGGGCGTCCAAGAGACCCAGTACTTC. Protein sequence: CAISESRGGVQETQYF.